One sample yielded the 14 T cell receptor beta chains listed below, sequenced in a study of blood T cells in healthy people across ages. Using a J-beta primer mix together with a sample-barcoded 5' primer, a second PCR was run for roughly 6 to 11 cycles. TCRdb fed the 5' RACE reads into MiXCR, producing one record per CDR3 protein. The sample lists a few hundred thousand distinct CDR3 sequences; roughly 28% were seen once. The material sequenced was blood. All receptors come from a woman in her 70s in good health.

This clonotype has only a few counts. J is TRBJ1-1 and V is TRBV25-1; D is possibly TRBD1 (6 bases). The V end lost 5 bases, the J end lost 2 bases, and 12 bases lay between the germline ends. Germline assignment: CDR1 MGHDK and CDR2 SYGVNS. CDR3 size: 14 residues. The CDR3: CASSIRGFNTEAFF. For the CDR3, the DNA is TGTGCCAGCAGTATTAGGGGGTTTAACACTGAAGCTTTCTTT.

The chain joins TRBV20-1 to TRBJ1-1; no reliable D call. Germline lookup yields CDR1 DFQATT and CDR2 SNEGSKA (reference sequence). The CDR3 runs 15 residues. V was shortened by 0 bases and J by 1 base, with 12 bases between the two germline ends. The CDR3: CSARDHVYTNTEAFF. CDR3 bases: TGCAGTGCTAGAGATCATGTATACACGAACACTGAAGCTTTCTTT.

This clonotype has a handful of counts. Sequence at one end of the junction differs from germline and may be a read error. The CDR3 DNA reads as TGTGCCAGTAGCTTAGCAGGGCCCAACGAGCAGTACTTC. This codes for CASSLAGPNEQYF. The V gene is TRBV7-9, the J gene TRBJ2-7, with a tentative D call TRBD1 (5 bases). The CDR3 length is 13 residues. CDR1 is SEHNR and CDR2 is FQNEAQ in the germline V gene (reference sequence).

The CDR3 coding sequence is TGCAGTCCAAAACCCTTTAACGGACAGAATGGCTACACCTTC. This gives the protein CSPKPFNGQNGYTF. The chain is built from TRBV20-1 and TRBJ1-2, with D perhaps matching TRBD1 (6 bases). The V end was cut by 8 bases, the J end by 6 bases, with 22 bases between. The germline V gene encodes CDR1 DFQATT and CDR2 SNEGSKA (reference sequence). CDR3 length equals 14 residues.

The chain has TRBV7-2 and TRBJ2-4; 8 positions agree with TRBD2. The V gene's germline CDR1 is SGHTA and CDR2 FQGNSA. V trimming: 1 base; J trimming: 8 bases; junction bases outside the gene matches: 10. The CDR3 totals 16 residues. CDR3 region: CASSLVPQRGLHIQYF. CDR3 DNA sequence: TGTGCCAGCAGCTTAGTCCCTCAGCGGGGGCTGCACATTCAGTACTTC.

The CDR3 loop is CATSDPRTSGLSTDTQYF. CDR3 nucleotide sequence: TGTGCCACCAGTGATCCCCGGACTAGCGGACTGAGCACAGATACGCAGTATTTT. The chain has TRBV24-1 and TRBJ2-3, with 10 positions matching TRBD2. This CDR3 is built from 18 residues. Germline CDR1 is KGHDR and CDR2 is SFDVKD. The V segment lost 3 bases and the J segment 0 bases; nucleotides outside the gene matches: 8.

This clonotype was picked up a small number of times. The genes are TRBV20-1 and TRBJ2-5, with D possibly matching TRBD1 (5 bases). V was cut by 4 bases and J by 4 bases, with 10 bases left in between. The germline CDR1 and CDR2 sequences are DFQATT and SNEGSKA (reference sequence). There are 12 residues in the CDR3. This chain's CDR3 is CSAIWGLETQYF. The CDR3, as DNA: TGCAGTGCTATTTGGGGCCTAGAGACCCAGTACTTC.

This clonotype appeared a few times. V is TRBV20-1 and J is TRBJ1-1; no reliable D call. This CDR3 contains 14 residues. V was cut by 6 bases and J by 8 bases, with 22 bases left in between. Germline CDR1 DFQATT, CDR2 SNEGSKA (reference sequence). The CDR3 coding sequence is TGCAGTGCGAGGACGCCAAATAATCTCAGAGAAGCTTTCTTT. Residues: CSARTPNNLREAFF.

This chain links TRBV6-7 with TRBJ1-4; possibly TRBD1 for D (5 bases). TRBV6-7 is placed among ORFs of uncertain function. The CDR3 has 19 amino acids. Trimming stripped 5 bases from V and 8 bases from J, with 30 bases between. CDR3 sequence reads: CASSQWWRGKTHSYEKLFF. As DNA, the CDR3 is TGTGCCAGCAGTCAATGGTGGAGGGGTAAAACTCACTCCTACGAAAAACTGTTTTTT.

The chain links TRBV9 to TRBJ1-1, with D uncertain. Trimming pared 4 bases from V and 7 bases from J, leaving 8 bases between. This CDR3 is 11 amino acids long. Germline V lookup: CDR1 SGDLS, CDR2 YYNGEE. The CDR3 loop reads CASSTIGEAFF. The CDR3 DNA is TGTGCCAGCAGCACCATTGGTGAAGCTTTCTTT.

This chain uses TRBV7-2 with TRBJ1-6, with D uncertain. The V and J ends lost 1 base and 1 base respectively, with 8 bases between them. In germline, CDR1 is SGHTA, CDR2 FQGNSA. There are 16 residues in the CDR3. CDR3 loop: CASSLGLGSYNSPLHF. The CDR3 DNA sequence: TGTGCCAGCAGCTTAGGTTTGGGGTCCTATAATTCACCCCTCCACTTT.

This clonotype has at least ten counts. The gene calls are TRBV7-9 and TRBJ2-5, with no clear D. The CDR3 consists of 13 residues. Per the germline V gene, CDR1 is SEHNR and CDR2 is FQNEAQ (reference sequence). Trimming shortened V by 3 bases and J by 4 bases, and 9 bases separated the two germline ends. As DNA, the CDR3 is TGTGCCAGCAGCTTTGGCGTGGGAGAGACCCAGTACTTC. Encoded protein: CASSFGVGETQYF.

This clonotype was found a few times. The genes are TRBV29-1 and TRBJ1-1, with D perhaps TRBD1 (6 bases). Germline assignment: CDR1 SQVTM and CDR2 ANQGSEA. V was cut by 6 bases and J by 4 bases, with 15 bases left in between. The CDR3 totals 13 residues. CDR3 loop: CSVDQGRGTEAFF. The CDR3 region has the DNA TGCAGCGTCGATCAGGGCAGGGGCACTGAAGCTTTCTTT.

This clonotype was detected many times. The chain uses TRBV7-2 and TRBJ1-5; 7 nucleotides align to TRBD1. The V and J ends lost 7 bases and 3 bases, in that order; junction bases with no gene match: 3. Germline V gene sequence: CDR1 SGHTA, CDR2 FQGNSA. This CDR3 has 13 residues. The CDR3 DNA reads TGTGCCAGCAAGGGACAGAACAATCAGCCCCAGCATTTT. The encoded protein is CASKGQNNQPQHF.